Each of the 10 T cell receptor beta chains below was sequenced from the same sample in a study of blood T cell repertoires in COVID-19. Method: immunoSEQ multiplex PCR; TCRdb's copy keeps in-frame clones and lacks some. The sample includes roughly 150,000 clones, 65% to 85% of them seen just once. Sequenced material: peripheral blood. These receptor sequences come from a woman over 75 with active or convalescent COVID-19.

The chain employs TRBV5-1 and TRBJ2-2; 8 nucleotides agree with TRBD1. After removal of 4 bases from V and 1 base from J, the junction contained 3 bases not matched to a gene. The CDR3 contains 15 residues. Germline V CDR1 and CDR2: SGHRS, YFSETQ. Here the CDR3 reads CASSVGQENTGELFF. CDR3 coding DNA: TGCGCCAGCAGCGTGGGACAGGAGAACACCGGGGAGCTGTTTTTT.

The J gene is TRBJ1-1, the V gene TRBV6-5; the D is unclear. Germline V gene lookup returns CDR1 MNHEY and CDR2 SVGAGI. V lost 8 bases and J lost 0, with 7 bases in between. This CDR3 contains 12 residues. Written as DNA, the CDR3 is TGTGCCAGCGGTAACATGAACACTGAAGCTTTCTTT. It translates to CASGNMNTEAFF.

V usage is TRBV7-8 and J usage is TRBJ1-1; TRBD1 matches at 8 bases. V shed 5 bases and J 3 bases; nucleotides not matched to a gene: 5. The CDR3 extends over 14 amino acids. Germline V lookup: CDR1 SGHVS, CDR2 FQNEAQ. The CDR3 DNA follows: TGTGCCAGCAGCCGAGACAGGGGAGACACTGAAGCTTTCTTT. This gives the protein CASSRDRGDTEAFF.

This chain links TRBV12-3 or TRBV12-4 with TRBJ1-4, with unresolved D. V was shortened by 1 base and J by 7 bases, with 4 bases between the two germline ends. There are 12 residues in the CDR3. The CDR3 spells CASSLDREKLFF. CDR3 nucleotide sequence: TGTGCCAGCAGTTTAGATCGTGAAAAACTGTTTTTT.

V and J are TRBV4-1 and TRBJ2-1, with unresolved D. Per the germline V gene, CDR1 is MGHRA and CDR2 is YSYEKL. The CDR3 has 15 residues. V lost 1 base and J 0 bases, leaving 7 bases between the germline ends. The CDR3 protein is CASSQGLASYNEQFF. The CDR3 coding sequence is TGCGCCAGCAGCCAAGGCCTGGCCTCCTACAATGAGCAGTTCTTC.

This clone occurred a few times. The gene calls are TRBV3-1 (or the pseudogene TRBV3-2) and TRBJ1-2, with 9 bases fitting TRBD1. Germline trimming cut 6 bases from V and 3 bases from J; bases unmatched to any gene: 5. Germline CDR1 is LGHDT and CDR2 is YNNKEL (reference sequence). The length of the CDR3 is 14 residues. CDR3 nucleotides: TGTGCCAGCAGAAAACAGGGGGCCGACTATGGCTACACCTTC. Translation gives CASRKQGADYGYTF.

V and J are TRBV19 and TRBJ1-5; maybe TRBD1 (6 bases). Germline lookup yields CDR1 LNHDA and CDR2 SQIVND (reference sequence). The CDR3 has 17 amino acids. V lost 3 bases and J 8 bases, leaving 23 bases between the germline ends. The CDR3 nucleotides read TGTGCCAGTAGTATCGGGTACCGTCAACAGGGTGGTAAGCCCCAGCATTTT. The encoded protein is CASSIGYRQQGGKPQHF.

V is TRBV4-3 and J is TRBJ2-1; 11 positions match TRBD2. The CDR3 is made up of 16 amino acids. CDR1 and CDR2 (germline): LGHNA, YSLEER. Trimming cost V 0 bases and J 6 bases; bases outside gene matches: 4. The CDR3 region is CASSQDRLAGINEQFF. Here the CDR3 DNA reads TGCGCCAGCAGCCAAGATAGACTAGCGGGGATCAATGAGCAGTTCTTC.

This clone appeared a single time. Germline is not matched at one junction end, which may reflect a read error. The genes are TRBV20-1 and TRBJ1-3; unclear D gene. Germline loops: CDR1 DFQATT, CDR2 SNEGSKA (reference sequence). The CDR3 spans 13 residues. CDR3 sequence (DNA): TGCAGCGCTAGTCCGGGGACTGGAAACACCATATATTTT. Its translation: CSASPGTGNTIYF.

This chain uses TRBV18 with TRBJ1-1; D ambiguous. Germline-derived CDR1 and CDR2 are KGHSH and LQKENI. The CDR3 has 15 amino acids. Deletions cut 0 bases from V and 1 base from J, with 9 bases between. The CDR3 nucleotides read TGTGCCAGCTCACCACCGAACGGAGGGAACACTGAAGCTTTCTTT. Protein: CASSPPNGGNTEAFF.